This entry lists 15 T cell receptor beta chains sequenced from one sample in a study of T cells after yellow fever vaccination. MiXCR, run by TCRdb on the 5' RACE reads, gives a single entry per CDR3 protein. The sample records about 630,000 distinct CDR3 sequences, roughly an eighth being singletons. This specimen was PBMCs, taken on the day of the yellow fever booster vaccination. The receptor set was obtained from a man aged 25-45 years who received the YFV17D yellow fever vaccine.

The rearrangement joins TRBV28 to TRBJ2-2; D might be TRBD1 or TRBD2, each matching 5 bases. Germline V gene sequence: CDR1 MDHEN, CDR2 SYDVKM. V was cut by 6 bases and J by 10 bases, with 12 bases left in between. The CDR3 sequence is 12 residues long. CDR3 nucleotides: TGTGCCAGCAGGCCCGGGACGGCGGAGCTGTTTTTT. This encodes CASRPGTAELFF.

This clonotype was seen only a few times. The rearrangement uses TRBV7-6 and TRBJ2-3, with 11 positions matching TRBD1. CDR1 and CDR2 from the germline V gene are SGHVS and FNYEAQ. Unmatched junction bases numbered 6, after V lost 5 bases and J lost 2 bases. The CDR3 is 16 residues long. The CDR3 spells CASSPGQGAITDTQYF. CDR3 nucleotides: TGTGCCAGCAGCCCCGGACAGGGGGCGATCACAGATACGCAGTATTTT.

There are many counts of this clonotype. CDR3 sequence: CASSRDLQETQYF. The CDR3 nucleotides read TGTGCCAGCAGCCGGGACCTTCAAGAGACCCAGTACTTC. V gene TRBV4-2 combines with J gene TRBJ2-5, with D perhaps TRBD1 or TRBD2 (5 bases each). The CDR3 consists of 13 residues. The ends were cut back, 4 bases at V and 2 bases at J, with 8 bases in the middle. The V gene's germline CDR1 is LGHNA and CDR2 YNFKEQ.

This clonotype was detected a few times. The rearrangement links TRBV7-2 to TRBJ2-5; tentatively, D is TRBD1 or TRBD2 (5 bases each). This CDR3 has 15 amino acids. Germline CDR1 is SGHTA and CDR2 is FQGNSA. V was shortened by 5 bases and J by 5 bases, with 18 bases between the two germline ends. The CDR3 loop reads CASSPTRGAWETQYF. CDR3 coding DNA: TGTGCCAGCAGCCCAACTAGGGGTGCTTGGGAGACCCAGTACTTC.

The chain is built from TRBV20-1 and TRBJ2-7; 8 bases are shared with TRBD1. Unmatched junction bases numbered 4, after V lost 3 bases and J lost 3 bases. Germline V gene sequence: CDR1 DFQATT, CDR2 SNEGSKA (reference sequence). This CDR3 region has 13 residues. CDR3 residues: CSASGDRFYEQYF. The CDR3 nucleotides read TGCAGTGCTAGTGGGGACAGGTTCTACGAGCAGTACTTC.

This clonotype was recorded a few times. V is TRBV10-3 and J is TRBJ2-3; 13 nucleotides align to TRBD2. This CDR3 is built from 18 residues. The V gene end was trimmed by 2 bases and the J gene end by 1 base; junction bases not matched to a gene: 6. Per germline, CDR1 ENHRY and CDR2 SYGVKD. The CDR3 region has the DNA TGTGCCATCAGTGAGGGACTAGCGGGAGTCTATGGCACAGATACGCAGTATTTT. Amino acids: CAISEGLAGVYGTDTQYF.

The chain is built from TRBV6-1 and TRBJ2-3; D not resolved. The CDR3 extends over 13 amino acids. In germline, CDR1 is MNHNS, CDR2 SASEGT. V lost 2 bases and J 5 bases, leaving 8 bases between the germline ends. The CDR3 region is CASSELYGDTQYF. The CDR3, as DNA: TGTGCCAGCAGTGAACTCTACGGAGATACGCAGTATTTT.

V and J are TRBV6-2 or TRBV6-3 and TRBJ2-7; a possible D gene is TRBD1 (5 bases). Trimming pared 2 bases from V and 3 bases from J, leaving 8 bases between. CDR1 MNHEY and CDR2 SVGEGT come from the germline V gene. This CDR3 region has 13 residues. The CDR3 here is CASSYAGNYEQYF. The CDR3 DNA reads TGTGCCAGCAGTTACGCAGGGAACTACGAGCAGTACTTC.

This chain links TRBV6-1 with TRBJ2-7, with D tentatively TRBD2 (5 bases). Germline V gene lookup returns CDR1 MNHNS and CDR2 SASEGT. This CDR3 has 14 residues. Trimming took 7 bases from V and 2 from J, leaving 15 bases between them. This CDR3 reads CASKYESGPYEQYF. The CDR3 coding sequence is TGTGCCAGCAAGTATGAGAGCGGACCCTACGAGCAGTACTTC.

This sequence joins TRBV2 and TRBJ2-2, with 13 bases lining up with TRBD2. Germline assignment: CDR1 SNHLY and CDR2 FYNNEI. V lost 5 bases, J lost 2 bases, and 5 bases stayed unmatched. The CDR3 has 17 amino acids. CDR3 DNA sequence: TGTGCCAGCAGTCACCGGACTAGCGGGAGTAACACCGGGGAGCTGTTTTTT. This codes for CASSHRTSGSNTGELFF.

The DNA of the CDR3 is TGTGCCAGCAGCCCTGGGCCCGCTTCCTACAATGAGCAGTTCTTC. Its protein product is CASSPGPASYNEQFF. The chain carries TRBV4-2 and TRBJ2-1, with D hard to call. Trimming took off 4 bases at V and 1 base at J, with 11 bases between the two ends. Germline-derived CDR1 and CDR2 are LGHNA and YNFKEQ. This CDR3 contains 15 residues.

This clonotype was found a few times. V and J are TRBV7-6 and TRBJ1-2; D gene ambiguous. The CDR3 extends over 14 amino acids. Germline V gene lookup returns CDR1 SGHVS and CDR2 FNYEAQ. V was cut by 7 bases and J by 4 bases, with 16 bases left in between. The CDR3 nucleotides read TGTGCCAGCACCAAAACCGCCGGGAGCTATGGCTACACCTTC. It translates to CASTKTAGSYGYTF.

The chain links TRBV7-2 to TRBJ1-6; the D gene is possibly TRBD1 (5 bases). V was cut by 1 base and J by 7 bases, with 14 bases left in between. CDR3 length: 16 residues. CDR1 and CDR2 (germline): SGHTA, FQGNSA. The CDR3 region is CASSLGLPGMNSPLHF. The CDR3 DNA is TGTGCCAGCAGCTTAGGGCTCCCAGGGATGAATTCACCCCTCCACTTT.

This clonotype showed up just a few times. This chain links TRBV4-3 with TRBJ2-5, with D hard to call. The CDR3 has 10 amino acids. CDR1 is LGHNA, CDR2 YSLEER, per germline. V lost 0 bases, J lost 10 bases, and 3 bases lay in between. Written as DNA, the CDR3 is TGCGCCAGCAGCCAAGATCACCAGTACTTC. Protein sequence: CASSQDHQYF.

This clonotype was seen more than once but under ten times. The V call is TRBV29-1, the J call TRBJ2-7; 9 bases agree with TRBD1. V lost 5 bases, J lost 8 bases, and 13 bases stayed unmatched. The CDR3 runs to 14 residues. The germline CDR1 and CDR2 sequences are SQVTM and ANQGSEA. CDR3 amino acids: CSVWPMGQGLKQYF. The DNA for the CDR3 is TGCAGCGTTTGGCCGATGGGACAGGGTTTGAAGCAGTACTTC.